This T cell receptor beta chain came from a study of T cell repertoires in cytomegalovirus infection. This clonotype was seen only a few times. A single record per CDR3 protein comes from TCRdb applying MiXCR to the reads. The sample yields approximately 500,000 distinct CDR3 sequences, roughly 29% seen once. The germline V gene encodes CDR1 SEHNR and CDR2 FQNEAQ (reference sequence). V was pared by 8 bases and J by 0 bases, with 16 bases between. The CDR3 length is 15 residues. This receptor was identified in a human donor in good health (CMV status not recorded). Some clones in this sample may be carry-over from other donors' samples. The sequenced sample was PBMCs. This rearrangement joins TRBV7-9 to TRBJ1-2; D gene unclear. CDR3 nucleotide sequence: TGTGCCAGCTCACCTTCTTACTGGGCTAACTATGGCTACACCTTC. The encoded protein is CASSPSYWANYGYTF.